These 30 T cell receptor beta chains share one sample of origin, sequenced in a study of cytomegalovirus exposure and HLA in healthy donors. PCR employed 60 Vbeta and 13 Jbeta primers. Repertoires were generated with immunoSEQ multiplex PCR, while TCRdb's copy carries only in-frame clones and drops some. The profile shows around 150,000 clones, 61% of them singletons. The sample comprised PBMCs. These receptors were collected from a male donor in good health and CMV-seronegative.

A few counts support this clone. The chain recombines TRBV18 with TRBJ2-7, with 9 bases lining up with TRBD1. This CDR3 spans 14 amino acids. With V trimmed by 4 bases and J by 3 bases, 4 bases remained unmatched. Per germline, CDR1 KGHSH and CDR2 LQKENI. The CDR3, as DNA: TGTGCCAGCTCACGACGACAGGGGGTCTACGAGCAGTACTTC. Encoded protein: CASSRRQGVYEQYF. Drawing the rest from reference TRBV18 and TRBJ2-7, the complete variable domain is NAGVMQNPRHLVRRRGQEARLRCSPMKGHSHVYWYRQLPEEGLKFMVYLQKENIIDESGMPKERFSAEFPKEGPSILRIQQVVRGDSAAYFCASSRRQGVYEQYFGPGTRLTVT.

The CDR3 spells CASSLGVLVRPPEQYF. The CDR3 DNA sequence: TGTGCCAGCAGCTTAGGGGTGTTGGTCAGGCCCCCTGAGCAGTACTTC. V usage is TRBV7-9 and J usage is TRBJ2-7; D not certain. This CDR3 is 16 amino acids long. Trimming left V 1 base short and J 7 bases short, with 20 bases between. The V gene's germline CDR1 is SEHNR and CDR2 FQNEAQ (reference sequence).

The genes are TRBV2 and TRBJ1-6; D call uncertain. Deletions cut 2 bases from V and 4 bases from J, with 6 bases between. Germline V gene sequence: CDR1 SNHLY, CDR2 FYNNEI. The CDR3 sequence is 14 residues long. The CDR3 DNA sequence: TGTGCCAGCAGTGAACGGTCGTATAATTCACCCCTCCACTTT. Its protein is CASSERSYNSPLHF.

This rearrangement joins TRBV5-1 to TRBJ1-6, with no clear D. V was clipped by 0 bases and J by 5 bases, with 3 bases between them. The CDR3 runs to 13 residues. The germline V gene encodes CDR1 SGHRS and CDR2 YFSETQ. Here the CDR3 DNA reads TGCGCCAGCAGCTTGGCGGATAATTCACCCCTCCACTTT. Translation gives CASSLADNSPLHF.

The rearrangement uses TRBV7-6 and TRBJ2-5; 8 bases are a match to TRBD1. CDR1 SGHVS and CDR2 FNYEAQ come from the germline V gene. The CDR3 has 14 amino acids. The V gene end was trimmed by 5 bases and the J gene end by 2 bases; junction bases not matched to a gene: 4. In DNA, the CDR3 is TGTGCCAGCAGCCAGGGGGCTCAACAAGAGACCCAGTACTTC. Encoded protein: CASSQGAQQETQYF.

This clone was seen a few times. V and J are TRBV5-1 and TRBJ2-4; a weak D match, TRBD1 (6 bases). Germline V gene data show CDR1 as SGHRS and CDR2 as YFSETQ. The CDR3 has 16 amino acids. The V end was cut by 0 bases, the J end by 8 bases, with 18 bases between. CDR3 in DNA: TGCGCCAGCAGCTTGGCTCCTACAGGGTTAGGCGACATTCAGTACTTC. Its protein is CASSLAPTGLGDIQYF.

This chain links TRBV7-8 with TRBJ1-1; D is uncertain. Trimming left V 2 bases short and J 4 bases short, with 8 bases between. The germline V gene has CDR1 SGHVS and CDR2 FQNEAQ. The CDR3 contains 13 residues. CDR3 in DNA: TGTGCCAGCAGCTTATATAGTCCCACTGAAGCTTTCTTT. Translating it yields CASSLYSPTEAFF.

The chain has TRBV29-1 and TRBJ2-3; 9 positions match TRBD2. CDR3 length: 13 residues. V lost 8 bases, J lost 5 bases, and 8 bases stayed unmatched. Germline lookup yields CDR1 SQVTM and CDR2 ANQGSEA. CDR3 loop: CSFGISGGDTQYF. The CDR3 DNA follows: TGCAGCTTTGGGATTAGCGGGGGAGATACGCAGTATTTT.

The CDR3 sequence is CASSQTPNMNTEAFF. The CDR3 DNA sequence: TGCGCCAGCAGCCAGACACCCAACATGAACACTGAAGCTTTCTTT. The chain uses TRBV5-1 and TRBJ1-1, with D unresolved. This CDR3 region has 15 residues. Trimming took off 4 bases at V and 0 bases at J, with 13 bases between the two ends. Germline assignment: CDR1 SGHRS and CDR2 YFSETQ.

This clone turned up a few times. The V gene is TRBV18, the J gene TRBJ1-1, with D possibly matching TRBD1 (6 bases). V lost 4 bases, J lost 1 base, and 13 bases lay in between. The CDR3 runs 15 residues. The germline CDR1 and CDR2 sequences are KGHSH and LQKENI. CDR3 coding DNA: TGTGCCAGCTCACTCGCCAGGGGCACGAACACTGAAGCTTTCTTT. As protein: CASSLARGTNTEAFF.

This clone was counted between two and nine times. This chain uses TRBV7-2 with TRBJ2-7; no clear D. Germline V gene sequence: CDR1 SGHTA, CDR2 FQGNSA. The CDR3 is made up of 13 amino acids. Trimming left V 1 base short and J 4 bases short, with 8 bases between. The CDR3 sequence is CASSLVSNYEQYF. DNA for the CDR3: TGTGCCAGCAGCTTAGTTTCCAATTACGAGCAGTACTTC.

The rearrangement uses TRBV7-9 and TRBJ2-7; the D gene is possibly TRBD1 (6 bases). V dropped 4 bases and J dropped 0 bases, with 10 bases sitting between them. The CDR3 extends over 14 amino acids. Germline-derived CDR1 and CDR2 are SEHNR and FQNEAQ (reference sequence). CDR3 DNA sequence: TGTGCCAGCAGCTCCTTGGACAGCTCCTACGAGCAGTACTTC. As protein: CASSSLDSSYEQYF.

The V call is TRBV6-5, the J call TRBJ2-1; perhaps TRBD1 as D (5 bases). The CDR3 has 14 amino acids. The V gene lost 7 bases and the J gene lost 3 bases, with 13 bases spanning the gap. Germline V gives CDR1 MNHEY, CDR2 SVGAGI. The CDR3 bases are TGTGCCAGCACCCCACGTGACAGCTACAATGAGCAGTTCTTC. Encoded protein: CASTPRDSYNEQFF.

The chain links TRBV19 to TRBJ2-2, with D perhaps matching TRBD1 (6 bases). Germline-derived CDR1 and CDR2 are LNHDA and SQIVND (reference sequence). CDR3 length equals 15 residues. Trimming left V 5 bases short and J 2 bases short, with 12 bases between. CDR3 sequence (DNA): TGTGCCAGTAGTTACCGGGACACCAACACCGGGGAGCTGTTTTTT. It codes for CASSYRDTNTGELFF.

J is TRBJ2-7 and V is TRBV7-8; D not resolved. The CDR3 loop spans 13 amino acids. V lost 0 bases and J lost 4, with 7 bases in between. CDR1 is SGHVS and CDR2 is FQNEAQ in the germline V gene. The CDR3 bases are TGTGCCAGCAGCTTAGCGCCTAATTACGAGCAGTACTTC. Amino acid sequence: CASSLAPNYEQYF.

This chain uses TRBV5-1 with TRBJ2-3; 8 nucleotides align to TRBD2. Germline CDR1 SGHRS, CDR2 YFSETQ. The V segment lost 4 bases and the J segment 2 bases; nucleotides outside the gene matches: 6. The length of the CDR3 is 15 residues. The CDR3 nucleotides read TGCGCCAGCAGCAAAGGACTAGCAAACACAGATACGCAGTATTTT. Its protein is CASSKGLANTDTQYF.

This clone turned up a few times. The chain links TRBV4-2 to TRBJ2-1, with 9 bases fitting TRBD1. The CDR3 is made up of 15 amino acids. V was pared by 3 bases and J by 7 bases, with 7 bases of the junction left unmatched. From germline, CDR1 is LGHNA and CDR2 YNFKEQ. CDR3 DNA: TGTGCCAGCAGCCAGGGACAGGGAGGAGATAATGAGCAGTTCTTC. This gives the protein CASSQGQGGDNEQFF.

V usage is TRBV2 and J usage is TRBJ2-7, with 10 nucleotides matching TRBD2. This CDR3 spans 17 amino acids. CDR1 is SNHLY, CDR2 FYNNEI, per germline. Trimming took 7 bases from V and 5 from J; bases not matched to a gene: 17. The CDR3 DNA sequence: TGTGCCAGCACGCGACCCAGTTCCAGCGGGGGGGCCAACGAGCAGTACTTC. Amino acid sequence: CASTRPSSSGGANEQYF. Variable domain in full (rest from reference TRBV2 and TRBJ2-7): EPEVTQTPSHQVTQMGQEVILRCVPISNHLYFYWYRQILGQKVEFLVSFYNNEISEKSEIFDDQFSVERPDGSNFTLKIRSTKLEDSAMYFCASTRPSSSGGANEQYFGPGTRLTVT.

The chain combines TRBV9 with TRBJ1-6, with no clear D. CDR3 length: 17 residues. CDR1 SGDLS and CDR2 YYNGEE come from the germline V gene. Deletions cut 0 bases from V and 0 bases from J, with 10 bases between. CDR3 residues: CASSVGNFSSYNSPLHF. The CDR3 DNA follows: TGTGCCAGCAGCGTAGGTAATTTTAGCTCCTATAATTCACCCCTCCACTTT.

The CDR3 loop is CASSQAPALAATNEKLFF. CDR3 sequence (DNA): TGTGCCAGCAGCCAAGCTCCCGCGCTAGCAGCAACTAATGAAAAACTGTTTTTT. The chain carries TRBV7-6 and TRBJ1-4, with no clear D. This CDR3 contains 18 residues. Trimming took 5 bases from V and 0 from J, leaving 19 bases between them. The germline gives CDR1 SGHVS, CDR2 FNYEAQ.

V gene TRBV12-2 combines with J gene TRBJ2-7; the table's D call TRBD2 went unverified against the DNA. TRBV12-2 is termed a pseudogene. The CDR3 spans 15 residues. The CDR3 region is CASRLLGGNTYEQYF. The CDR3 DNA is TGTGCAAGTCGGCTTCTCGGAGGCAATACCTACGAGCAGTACTTC.

This clone was seen a handful of times. The V gene is TRBV7-3, the J gene TRBJ1-6; 7 bases are shared with TRBD1. The CDR3 extends over 15 amino acids. J was trimmed by 7 bases and V by 2 bases; bases with no gene match: 5. Germline V gene sequence: CDR1 SGHTA, CDR2 FQGTGA. In nucleotides, the CDR3 is TGTGCCAGCAGCTTAGGAGGGGGCACGAATTCACCCCTCCACTTT. It encodes CASSLGGGTNSPLHF.

The rearrangement links TRBV6-5 to TRBJ1-1, with D tentatively TRBD1 (5 bases). The ends were cut back, 7 bases at V and 4 bases at J, with 13 bases in the middle. Germline CDR1 MNHEY, CDR2 SVGAGI. The CDR3 length is 13 residues. CDR3 sequence (DNA): TGTGCCAGCACCCACGGGGGAGGCACTGAAGCTTTCTTT. This sequence encodes CASTHGGGTEAFF.

The CDR3 DNA reads as TGTGCCAGCAGTTATCAGGGGAGCTCCTATAATTCACCCCTCCACTTT. It specifies CASSYQGSSYNSPLHF. This sequence joins TRBV6-5 and TRBJ1-6; a weak D match, TRBD1 (6 bases). V shed 3 bases and J shed 0 bases, with 9 bases lying between them. This CDR3 region has 16 residues. CDR1 and CDR2 (germline): MNHEY, SVGAGI.

The chain links TRBV6-6 to TRBJ1-6, with D hard to call. V was clipped by 2 bases and J by 8 bases, with 10 bases between them. The CDR3 is made up of 14 amino acids. Per germline, CDR1 MNHNY and CDR2 SVGAGI (reference sequence). CDR3 coding DNA: TGTGCCAGCAGTTACCGGGGAGTGGATTCACCCCTCCACTTT. This sequence encodes CASSYRGVDSPLHF.

This chain joins TRBV5-4 and TRBJ2-3; TRBD2 might be the D (7 bases). The CDR3 has 16 amino acids. Germline V CDR1 and CDR2: SGHNT, YYREEE (reference sequence). V was cut by 0 bases and J by 1 base, with 12 bases left in between. CDR3 bases: TGTGCCAGCAGCTTGGCGTCGGGGGGCGGCACAGATACGCAGTATTTT. Its protein is CASSLASGGGTDTQYF.

The J gene is TRBJ2-3, the V gene TRBV9; 7 positions match TRBD2. The CDR3 is 14 amino acids. CDR1 is SGDLS, CDR2 YYNGEE, per germline. Trimming cost V 0 bases and J 4 bases; bases outside gene matches: 2. CDR3 region: CASSVGGGADTQYF. CDR3 bases: TGTGCCAGCAGCGTAGGGGGGGGTGCAGATACGCAGTATTTT.

The chain recombines TRBV10-3 with TRBJ1-1; perhaps TRBD1 as D (6 bases). Trimming cost V 6 bases and J 5 bases, with 22 bases left between them. CDR1 is ENHRY and CDR2 is SYGVKD in the germline V gene. There are 16 residues in the CDR3. This CDR3 is CAIRGGPGALGTEAFF. The CDR3 region has the DNA TGTGCCATCAGGGGGGGGCCGGGGGCGCTGGGGACTGAAGCTTTCTTT.

A single count supports this clone. The chain carries TRBV28 and TRBJ1-2; tentatively, D is TRBD1 (5 bases). CDR1 is MDHEN and CDR2 is SYDVKM in the germline V gene. The ends were cut back, 6 bases at V and 7 bases at J, with 15 bases in the middle. The CDR3 has 13 amino acids. As DNA, the CDR3 is TGTGCCAGCAGGCTGCAGGAGGGGACTGGCTACACCTTC. This encodes CASRLQEGTGYTF.

The V call is TRBV4-2, the J call TRBJ1-1; 10 bases fit TRBD1. The CDR3 length is 16 residues. The V gene's germline CDR1 is LGHNA and CDR2 YNFKEQ. V gave up 0 bases and J gave up 10 bases; unmatched junction bases: 11. In nucleotides, the CDR3 is TGTGCCAGCAGCCAAGAATTGATAATGGACAGGGGGACAGCTTTCTTT. Translation: CASSQELIMDRGTAFF.